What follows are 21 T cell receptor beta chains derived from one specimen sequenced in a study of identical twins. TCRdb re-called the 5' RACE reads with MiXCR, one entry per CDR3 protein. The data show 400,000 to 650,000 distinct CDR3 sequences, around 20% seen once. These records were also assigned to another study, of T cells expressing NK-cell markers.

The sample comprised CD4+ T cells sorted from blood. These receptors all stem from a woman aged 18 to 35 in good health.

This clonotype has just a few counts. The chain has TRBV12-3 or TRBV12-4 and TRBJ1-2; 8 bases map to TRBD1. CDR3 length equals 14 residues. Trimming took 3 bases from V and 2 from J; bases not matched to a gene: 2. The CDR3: CASSFRTGNYGYTF. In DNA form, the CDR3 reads TGTGCCAGCAGTTTCCGGACAGGGAACTATGGCTACACCTTC.

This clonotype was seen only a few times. The CDR3 spells CASSLGLRRQGAYEQYF. For the CDR3, the DNA is TGTGCCAGCAGCTTAGGATTACGGAGACAGGGGGCTTACGAGCAGTACTTC. The chain carries TRBV7-9 and TRBJ2-7, with 10 bases lining up with TRBD1. V lost 1 base, J lost 4 bases, and 10 bases stayed unmatched. Germline CDR1 SEHNR, CDR2 FQNEAQ (reference sequence). The CDR3 sequence is 17 residues long.

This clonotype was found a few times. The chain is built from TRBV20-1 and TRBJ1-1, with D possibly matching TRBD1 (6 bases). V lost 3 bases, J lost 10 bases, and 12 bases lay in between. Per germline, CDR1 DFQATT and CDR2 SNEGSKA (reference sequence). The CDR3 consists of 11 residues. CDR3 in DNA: TGCAGTGCTAGTAGCAGGGGCCGAGCTTTCTTT. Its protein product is CSASSRGRAFF.

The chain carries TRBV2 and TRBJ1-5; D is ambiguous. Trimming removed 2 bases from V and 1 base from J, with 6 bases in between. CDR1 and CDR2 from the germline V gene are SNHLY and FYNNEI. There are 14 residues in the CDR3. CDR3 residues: CASSELNSNQPQHF. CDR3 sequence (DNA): TGTGCCAGCAGTGAATTGAACAGCAATCAGCCCCAGCATTTT.

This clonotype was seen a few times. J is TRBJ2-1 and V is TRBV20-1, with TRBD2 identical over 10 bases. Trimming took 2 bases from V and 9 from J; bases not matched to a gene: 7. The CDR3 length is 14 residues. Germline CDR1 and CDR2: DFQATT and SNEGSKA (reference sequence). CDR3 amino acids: CSARSGGAVSEQFF. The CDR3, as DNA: TGCAGTGCTAGAAGCGGGGGGGCAGTCAGTGAGCAGTTCTTC.

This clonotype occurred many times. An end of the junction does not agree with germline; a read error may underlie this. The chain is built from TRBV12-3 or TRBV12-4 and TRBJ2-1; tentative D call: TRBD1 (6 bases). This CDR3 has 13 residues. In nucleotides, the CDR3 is TGTGCCAGCAGGTTAGGGGGTAACAATGAGCAGTTCTTC. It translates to CASRLGGNNEQFF.

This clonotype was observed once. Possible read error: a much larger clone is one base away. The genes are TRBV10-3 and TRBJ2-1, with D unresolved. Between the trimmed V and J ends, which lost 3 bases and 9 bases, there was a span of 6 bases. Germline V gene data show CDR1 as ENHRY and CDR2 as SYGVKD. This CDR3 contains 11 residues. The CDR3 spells CAISESSEQFF. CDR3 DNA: TGTGCCATCAGTGAAAGCAGTGAGCAGTTCTTC.

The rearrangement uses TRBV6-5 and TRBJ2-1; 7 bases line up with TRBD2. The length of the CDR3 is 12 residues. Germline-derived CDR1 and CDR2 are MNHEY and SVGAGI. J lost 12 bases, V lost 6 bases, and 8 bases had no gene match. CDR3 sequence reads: CASRDRGGGQFF. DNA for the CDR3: TGTGCCAGCAGGGACCGGGGCGGGGGGCAGTTCTTC.

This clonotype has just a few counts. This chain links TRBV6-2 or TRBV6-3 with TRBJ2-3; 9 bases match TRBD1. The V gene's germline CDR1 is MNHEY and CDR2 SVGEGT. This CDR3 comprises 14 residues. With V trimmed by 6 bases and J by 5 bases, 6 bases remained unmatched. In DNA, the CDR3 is TGTGCCAGCAGACAGGGGGCAGAGGGAGATACGCAGTATTTT. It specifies CASRQGAEGDTQYF.

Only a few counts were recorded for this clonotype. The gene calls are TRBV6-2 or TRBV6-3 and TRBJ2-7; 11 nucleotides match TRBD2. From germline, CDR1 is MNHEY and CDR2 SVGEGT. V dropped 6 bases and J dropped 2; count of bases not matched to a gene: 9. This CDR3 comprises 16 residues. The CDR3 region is CASSDGTSGPPYEQYF. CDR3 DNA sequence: TGTGCCAGCAGCGACGGGACTAGCGGACCACCCTACGAGCAGTACTTC.

CDR3: CASSDYQSDYNEQFF. The DNA for the CDR3 is TGTGCCAGCAGTGACTACCAATCCGACTACAATGAGCAGTTCTTC. V is TRBV6-1 and J is TRBJ2-1; D unclear. This CDR3 has 15 amino acids. V lost 3 bases, J lost 3 bases, and 12 bases lay in between. Germline loops: CDR1 MNHNS, CDR2 SASEGT.

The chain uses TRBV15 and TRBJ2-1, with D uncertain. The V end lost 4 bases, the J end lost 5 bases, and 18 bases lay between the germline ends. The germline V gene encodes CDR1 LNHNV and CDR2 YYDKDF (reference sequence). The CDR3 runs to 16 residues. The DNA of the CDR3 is TGTGCCACCAGCACAATTGGAGAGATAAGTGACAATGAGCAGTTCTTC. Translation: CATSTIGEISDNEQFF.

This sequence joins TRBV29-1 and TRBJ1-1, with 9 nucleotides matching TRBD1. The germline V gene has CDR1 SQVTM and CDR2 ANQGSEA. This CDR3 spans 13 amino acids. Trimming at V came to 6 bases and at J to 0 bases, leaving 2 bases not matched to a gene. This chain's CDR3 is CSVRTGVNTEAFF. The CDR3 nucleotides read TGCAGCGTGCGGACAGGGGTGAACACTGAAGCTTTCTTT.

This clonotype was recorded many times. The CDR3 DNA reads TGTGCCAGCAGATCTACAGGGTACGAGCAGTACTTC. It yields the protein CASRSTGYEQYF. The V call is TRBV12-3 or TRBV12-4, the J call TRBJ2-7; D perhaps matches TRBD1 (6 bases). The CDR3 is made up of 12 amino acids. Trimming removed 6 bases at V and 4 bases at J, with 10 bases between.

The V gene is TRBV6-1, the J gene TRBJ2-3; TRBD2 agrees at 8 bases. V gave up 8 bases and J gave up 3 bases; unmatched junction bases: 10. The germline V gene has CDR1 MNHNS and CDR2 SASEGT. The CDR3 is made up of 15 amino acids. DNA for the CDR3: TGTGCCAGCCATGTCGCGGGGGGTAATACAGATACGCAGTATTTT. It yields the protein CASHVAGGNTDTQYF.

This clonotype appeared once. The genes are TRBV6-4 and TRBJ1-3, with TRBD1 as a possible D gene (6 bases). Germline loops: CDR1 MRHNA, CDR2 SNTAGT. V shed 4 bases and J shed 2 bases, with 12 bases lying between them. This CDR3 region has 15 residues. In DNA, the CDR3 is TGTGCCAGCAGTGCCGGGACACAAACTGGAAACACCATATATTTT. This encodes CASSAGTQTGNTIYF.

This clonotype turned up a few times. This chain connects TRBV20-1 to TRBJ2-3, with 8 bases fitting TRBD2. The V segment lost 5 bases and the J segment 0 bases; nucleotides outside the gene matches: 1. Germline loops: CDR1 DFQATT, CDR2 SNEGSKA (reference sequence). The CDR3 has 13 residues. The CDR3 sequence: CSAASGSTDTQYF. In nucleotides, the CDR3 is TGCAGTGCTGCTAGCGGGAGCACAGATACGCAGTATTTT.

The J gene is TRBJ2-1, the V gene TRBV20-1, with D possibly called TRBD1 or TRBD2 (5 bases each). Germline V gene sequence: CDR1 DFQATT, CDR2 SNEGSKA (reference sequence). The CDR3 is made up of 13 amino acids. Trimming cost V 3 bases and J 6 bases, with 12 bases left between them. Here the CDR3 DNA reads TGCAGTGCTAGCTACCGGGGCCTCAATGAGCAGTTCTTC. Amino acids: CSASYRGLNEQFF.

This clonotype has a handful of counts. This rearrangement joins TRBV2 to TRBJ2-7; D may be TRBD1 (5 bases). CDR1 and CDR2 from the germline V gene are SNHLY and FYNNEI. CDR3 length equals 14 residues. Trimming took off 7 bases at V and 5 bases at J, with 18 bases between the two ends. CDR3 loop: CASTDQGSFHEQYF. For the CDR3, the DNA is TGTGCCAGCACGGACCAGGGAAGCTTCCACGAGCAGTACTTC.

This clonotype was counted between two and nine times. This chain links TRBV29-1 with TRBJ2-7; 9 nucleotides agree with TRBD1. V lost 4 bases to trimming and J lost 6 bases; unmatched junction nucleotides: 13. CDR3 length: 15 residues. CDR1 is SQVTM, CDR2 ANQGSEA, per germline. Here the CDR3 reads CSVVGPGTGSIEQYF. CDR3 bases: TGCAGCGTTGTAGGACCCGGGACAGGGAGCATCGAGCAGTACTTC.

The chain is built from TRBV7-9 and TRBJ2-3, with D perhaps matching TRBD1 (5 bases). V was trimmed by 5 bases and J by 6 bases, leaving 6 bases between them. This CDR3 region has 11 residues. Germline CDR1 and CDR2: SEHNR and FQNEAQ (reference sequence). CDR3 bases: TGTGCCAGCAGCAAGGGGGATACGCAGTATTTT. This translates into CASSKGDTQYF.